Given below is one T cell receptor beta chain in context. Its antigen is not known. Replicate PCRs were loaded with approximately 300 ng DNA from unsorted PBMC, around 30,000 T cell genomes. Measured with immunoSEQ multiplex PCR; TCRdb has only the in-frame clones, and not every one. The repertoire holds 450,000 to 600,000 clones, with roughly 78% as singletons. The germline V gene encodes CDR1 SGHVS and CDR2 FQNEAQ. Unmatched junction bases numbered 6, after V lost 4 bases and J lost 3 bases. This CDR3 region has 14 residues. This sample stems from a study of shared clonotypes between healthy human individuals. Points from the study as a whole: Clonotype sharing among donors, it was expected, would be affected by sequencing depth.

Only Caucasian adults living in Nashville, Tennessee made up the donor group. This TCR derives from a middle-aged woman in good health. Some clones in this sample may be carry-over from other donors' samples. The J gene is TRBJ2-7, the V gene TRBV7-8; 7 positions match TRBD2. Sequencing was performed on PBMCs. The CDR3 DNA is TGTGCCAGCAGCTACGGCACTAGCGTCTACGAGCAGTACTTC. Translating gives CASSYGTSVYEQYF.